Following are 18 T cell receptor beta chains from one sample sequenced in a study of cytomegalovirus exposure and HLA in healthy donors (dated by TCRdb to about 2017). Library method: the immunoSEQ multiplex PCR assay. For the multiplex PCR, a mixture combining 60 forward primers for TCR Vbeta segments and 13 reverse primers for TCR Jbeta segments was used. Held by TCRdb, this immuneACCESS table contains in-frame sequences only and omits some clones. Under half of the omission traces to an unresolved V gene where checked; the cause of the rest is unknown. The table for this sample lists some 130,000 clones; just under 80% of them were counted only once. 4% to 5.5% of the sample lies in the top ten. Specimen: PBMCs. Receptor source: a man aged 25-45 years in good health.

This clone was seen a handful of times. The J gene is TRBJ2-7, the V gene TRBV27; D is perhaps TRBD2 (6 bases). Germline V gene lookup returns CDR1 MNHEY and CDR2 SMNVEV (reference sequence). The CDR3 runs to 17 residues. The V end lost 2 bases, the J end lost 0 bases, and 17 bases lay between the germline ends. CDR3 in DNA: TGTGCCAGCAGTTTAGTTGGGGACTGGAGTACCTCCTACGAGCAGTACTTC. This codes for CASSLVGDWSTSYEQYF.

The rearrangement uses TRBV7-9 and TRBJ2-7; perhaps TRBD2 as D (6 bases). The V end lost 4 bases, the J end lost 3 bases, and 13 bases lay between the germline ends. The germline V gene has CDR1 SEHNR and CDR2 FQNEAQ (reference sequence). The CDR3 runs to 14 residues. DNA for the CDR3: TGTGCCAGCAGCTCCCCCCGTAGCGGCTACGAGCAGTACTTC. This gives the protein CASSSPRSGYEQYF.

The rearrangement uses TRBV29-1 and TRBJ2-2; 7 bases line up with TRBD2. Germline lookup yields CDR1 SQVTM and CDR2 ANQGSEA. V trimming: 1 base; J trimming: 7 bases; junction bases outside the gene matches: 6. This CDR3 is built from 14 residues. In DNA form, the CDR3 reads TGCAGCGTTGAAGGCGGGAGATGGGGCGGGGAGCTGTTTTTT. It codes for CSVEGGRWGGELFF.

The chain couples TRBV7-6 to TRBJ1-1; TRBD1 is a possible D gene (5 bases). Per the germline V gene, CDR1 is SGHVS and CDR2 is FNYEAQ. The V and J ends lost 7 bases and 1 base respectively, with 13 bases between them. The CDR3 runs to 14 residues. The CDR3 nucleotides read TGTGCCAGCACCCCAGGACACTCGAACACTGAAGCTTTCTTT. As protein: CASTPGHSNTEAFF.

The genes are TRBV7-8 and TRBJ1-5; a possible D gene is TRBD1 (5 bases). The CDR3 spans 14 residues. V lost 0 bases and J lost 9, with 12 bases in between. Germline CDR1 reads SGHVS; CDR2 reads FQNEAQ. The CDR3 nucleotides are TGTGCCAGCAGCTTAGCGGGGGGGGAAAGGCCCCAGCATTTT. Translating gives CASSLAGGERPQHF.

CDR3 amino acids: CASSQEQGAGETQYF. CDR3 in DNA: TGTGCCAGCAGCCAGGAACAGGGGGCAGGAGAGACCCAGTACTTC. This chain links TRBV6-1 with TRBJ2-5; 9 bases match TRBD1. This CDR3 is 15 amino acids long. CDR1 is MNHNS and CDR2 is SASEGT in the germline V gene. After removal of 6 bases from V and 4 bases from J, the junction contained 9 bases not matched to a gene.

The gene calls are TRBV30 and TRBJ2-5; D remains unclear. From germline, CDR1 is GTSNPN and CDR2 SVGIG (reference sequence). The CDR3 covers 12 residues. Trimming removed 3 bases at V and 1 base at J, with 6 bases between. The CDR3: CAWRTPQETQYF. The DNA of the CDR3 is TGTGCCTGGAGGACACCCCAAGAGACCCAGTACTTC. The full variable domain, rest sourced from reference TRBV30 and TRBJ2-5, is SQTIHQWPATLVQPVGSPLSLECTVEGTSNPNLYWYRQAAGRGLQLLFYSVGIGQISSEVPQNLSASRPQDRQFILSSKKLLLSDSGFYLCAWRTPQETQYFGPGTRLLVL.

This clone has only a few counts. V usage is TRBV2 and J usage is TRBJ2-3, with a weak D call TRBD1 (5 bases). Germline values: CDR1 SNHLY, CDR2 FYNNEI. The CDR3 sequence is 14 residues long. Trimming cost V 11 bases and J 0 bases, with 15 bases left between them. The DNA for the CDR3 is TGTGCCGCAGGACAAGGGGCGAGCACAGATACGCAGTATTTT. It specifies CAAGQGASTDTQYF.

The chain couples TRBV7-8 to TRBJ2-7, with 9 bases identical to TRBD2. There are 16 residues in the CDR3. Germline-derived CDR1 and CDR2 are SGHVS and FQNEAQ. The ends lost 4 bases at V and 4 bases at J; junction bases unmatched: 11. CDR3 amino acids: CASSYRSAGGPYEQYF. CDR3 nucleotide sequence: TGTGCCAGCAGCTACCGCTCGGCGGGAGGGCCGTACGAGCAGTACTTC.

V usage is TRBV7-9 and J usage is TRBJ2-1; TRBD2 matches 7 bases. Germline V gene lookup returns CDR1 SEHNR and CDR2 FQNEAQ (reference sequence). The CDR3 runs 16 residues. After removal of 5 bases from V and 4 bases from J, the junction contained 11 bases not matched to a gene. The CDR3 spells CASSPRQRGNYNEQFF. The DNA of the CDR3 is TGTGCCAGCAGCCCGCGTCAGCGGGGTAATTACAATGAGCAGTTCTTC. Drawing the rest from reference TRBV7-9 and TRBJ2-1, the complete variable domain is DTGVSQNPRHKITKRGQNVTFRCDPISEHNRLYWYRQTLGQGPEFLTYFQNEAQLEKSRLLSDRFSAERPKGSFSTLEIQRTEQGDSAMYLCASSPRQRGNYNEQFFGPGTRLTVL.

V gene TRBV13 combines with J gene TRBJ2-2; 7 positions agree with TRBD2. Germline V lookup: CDR1 PRHDT, CDR2 FYEKMQ (reference sequence). The CDR3 covers 13 residues. The trim removed 8 bases at V and 5 bases at J, leaving 5 bases unmatched. CDR3 DNA: TGTGCCAGCGGCAGGACTAGAACCGGGGAGCTGTTTTTT. It is translated as CASGRTRTGELFF.

The genes are TRBV27 and TRBJ1-2, with D perhaps matching TRBD1 (5 bases). CDR3 length: 15 amino acids. Germline V gene lookup returns CDR1 MNHEY and CDR2 SMNVEV (reference sequence). V was clipped by 5 bases and J by 4 bases, with 17 bases between them. The chain's CDR3 is CASSPRVGHGYGYTF. CDR3 DNA sequence: TGTGCCAGCAGTCCCCGCGTAGGACACGGCTATGGCTACACCTTC.

The CDR3 reads CASSPGGSQETQYF. CDR3 bases: TGCGCCAGCAGCCCTGGAGGGTCCCAAGAGACCCAGTACTTC. The rearrangement uses TRBV5-1 and TRBJ2-5; D is perhaps TRBD2 (6 bases). V gave up 4 bases and J gave up 1 base, with 11 bases separating them. The germline gives CDR1 SGHRS, CDR2 YFSETQ. This CDR3 is 14 amino acids long. Full variable domain (outside the CDR3, taken from reference TRBV5-1 and TRBJ2-5): KAGVTQTPRYLIKTRGQQVTLSCSPISGHRSVSWYQQTPGQGLQFLFEYFSETQRNKGNFPGRFSGRQFSNSRSEMNVSTLELGDSALYLCASSPGGSQETQYFGPGTRLLVL.

This clone has only one observation. The DNA of the CDR3 is TGCGCCAGCAGTGAATATAGAGACGAGCAGTACTTC. As protein: CASSEYRDEQYF. The rearrangement joins TRBV10-2 to TRBJ2-7; no firm D call. V was clipped by 3 bases and J by 5 bases, with 8 bases between them. Germline V gene data show CDR1 as WSHSY and CDR2 as SAAADI. The CDR3 has 12 residues.

This clone was seen only once. V is TRBV27 and J is TRBJ2-7, with 8 nucleotides matching TRBD1. Germline lookup yields CDR1 MNHEY and CDR2 SMNVEV (reference sequence). Trimming took 7 bases from V and 2 from J; bases not matched to a gene: 1. This CDR3 has 12 amino acids. Written as DNA, the CDR3 is TGTGCCAGCATGGGACAGGCCTACGAGCAGTACTTC. It codes for CASMGQAYEQYF.

The rearrangement links TRBV11-2 to TRBJ2-7; 11 bases map to TRBD2. The V and J ends lost 5 bases and 0 bases, in that order; junction bases with no gene match: 3. The CDR3 loop spans 15 amino acids. Germline loops: CDR1 SGHAT, CDR2 FQNNGV. The CDR3 is CASSLTSGTSYEQYF. In DNA, the CDR3 is TGTGCCAGCAGCCTGACTAGCGGGACCTCCTACGAGCAGTACTTC. The full variable domain, with the rest looked up from reference TRBV11-2 and TRBJ2-7, is EAGVAQSPRYKIIEKRQSVAFWCNPISGHATLYWYQQILGQGPKLLIQFQNNGVVDDSQLPKDRFSAERLKGVDSTLKIQPAKLEDSAVYLCASSLTSGTSYEQYFGPGTRLTVT.

This chain joins TRBV5-4 and TRBJ1-1; 7 bases fit TRBD1. The length of the CDR3 is 16 residues. Germline values: CDR1 SGHNT, CDR2 YYREEE (reference sequence). Germline trimming cut 1 base from V and 5 bases from J; bases unmatched to any gene: 11. Here the CDR3 reads CASSLPKQGSWTEAFF. The CDR3 DNA follows: TGTGCCAGCAGCTTGCCTAAACAGGGGAGTTGGACTGAAGCTTTCTTT.

This clone appeared a few times. V gene TRBV19 combines with J gene TRBJ2-1; D is perhaps TRBD1 (6 bases). V lost 6 bases, J lost 0 bases, and 9 bases lay in between. CDR1 and CDR2 from the germline V gene are LNHDA and SQIVND (reference sequence). The CDR3 is 14 residues long. CDR3 in amino acids: CASSQGSSYNEQFF. CDR3 in DNA: TGTGCCAGTAGCCAGGGGAGCTCCTACAATGAGCAGTTCTTC.